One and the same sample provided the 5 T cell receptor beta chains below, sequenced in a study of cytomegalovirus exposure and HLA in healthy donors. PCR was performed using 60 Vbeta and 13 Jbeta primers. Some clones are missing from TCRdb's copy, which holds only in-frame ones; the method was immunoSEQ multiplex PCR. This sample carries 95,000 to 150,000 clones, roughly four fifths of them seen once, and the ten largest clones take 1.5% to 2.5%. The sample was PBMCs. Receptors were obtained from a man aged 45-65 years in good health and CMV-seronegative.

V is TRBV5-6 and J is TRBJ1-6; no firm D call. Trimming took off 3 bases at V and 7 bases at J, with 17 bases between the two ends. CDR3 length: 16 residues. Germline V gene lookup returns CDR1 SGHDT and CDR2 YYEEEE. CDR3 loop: CASSWREWGGNSPLHF. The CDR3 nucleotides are TGTGCCAGCAGCTGGAGAGAGTGGGGAGGGAATTCACCCCTCCACTTT. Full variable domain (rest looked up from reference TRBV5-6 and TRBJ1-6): DAGVTQSPTHLIKTRGQQVTLRCSPKSGHDTVSWYQQALGQGPQFIFQYYEEEERQRGNFPDRFSGHQFPNYSSELNVNALLLGDSALYLCASSWREWGGNSPLHFGNGTRLTVT.

Here the CDR3 reads CASSEAGQRNEKLFF. CDR3 bases: TGTGCCAGCAGTGAGGCGGGACAGAGAAATGAAAAACTGTTTTTT. The chain carries TRBV2 and TRBJ1-4; 7 positions match TRBD1. CDR1 SNHLY and CDR2 FYNNEI come from the germline V gene. After removal of 3 bases from V and 5 bases from J, the junction contained 6 bases not matched to a gene. CDR3 length: 15 amino acids. Supplemented by reference TRBV2 and TRBJ1-4, the full variable domain reads EPEVTQTPSHQVTQMGQEVILRCVPISNHLYFYWYRQILGQKVEFLVSFYNNEISEKSEIFDDQFSVERPDGSNFTLKIRSTKLEDSAMYFCASSEAGQRNEKLFFGSGTQLSVL.

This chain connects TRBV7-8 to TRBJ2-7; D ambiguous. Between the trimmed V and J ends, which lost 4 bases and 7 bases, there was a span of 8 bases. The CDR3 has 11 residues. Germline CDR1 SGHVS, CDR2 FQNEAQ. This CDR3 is CASSSSWEQYF. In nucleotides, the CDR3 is TGTGCCAGCAGCTCGAGTTGGGAGCAGTACTTC.

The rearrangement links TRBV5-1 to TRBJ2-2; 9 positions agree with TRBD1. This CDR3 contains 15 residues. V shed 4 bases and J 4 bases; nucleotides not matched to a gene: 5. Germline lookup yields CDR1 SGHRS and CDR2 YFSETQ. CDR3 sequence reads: CASSLGTGSTGELFF. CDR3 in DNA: TGCGCCAGCAGCCTAGGGACAGGGAGCACCGGGGAGCTGTTTTTT.

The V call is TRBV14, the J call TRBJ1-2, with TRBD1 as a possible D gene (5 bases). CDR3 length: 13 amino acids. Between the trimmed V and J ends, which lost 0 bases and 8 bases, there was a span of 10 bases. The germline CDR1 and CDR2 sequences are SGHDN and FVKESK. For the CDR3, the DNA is TGTGCCAGCAGCCAAGATCGGGGGGGAGGCTACACCTTC. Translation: CASSQDRGGGYTF.